A selection of T cell receptor beta chains follows, all from one sample in a study of blood T cell repertoires in COVID-19. TCRdb's copy holds only in-frame clones and misses some; the assay was immunoSEQ multiplex PCR. Among hundreds of thousands of clones listed, about 91% were seen once. The source material was peripheral blood. Receptor source: a woman aged 45-65 years with COVID-19, enrolled during active disease. The CDR3 runs from the conserved cysteine through the conserved F or W. A D gene is named only where the DNA matches it firmly. Some rows mark clone size as missing; the rest say once, few, many or name a class of expanded clone.

clone_size,v_call,d_call,j_call,cdr3_nt,cdr3_aa
once,TRBV27,.,TRBJ1-2,TGTGCCAGCAGTTTACGTCAGGGTAACTATGGCTACACCTTC,CASSLRQGNYGYTF
.,TRBV9,TRBD1,TRBJ1-5,TGTGCCAGCAGTCCGGGGACAGATAGCAATCAGCCCCAGCATTTT,CASSPGTDSNQPQHF
.,TRBV28,.,TRBJ2-6,TGTGCCAGCAGAAGAGGGATCTCTGGGGCCAACGTCCTGACTTTC,CASRRGISGANVLTF
.,TRBV6-4,.,TRBJ1-1,TGTGCCAGCAGTGACACCAGGTCTGGGGCTTACACTGAAGCTTTCTTT,CASSDTRSGAYTEAFF
.,TRBV4-1,.,TRBJ1-4,TGCGCCAGCAGCCAAGATGGCCGAAAACTGTTTTTT,CASSQDGRKLFF
few,TRBV2,.,TRBJ2-3,TGTGCCAGCAGTGAAGCGCAGTGGACAGATACGCAGTATTTT,CASSEAQWTDTQYF
once,TRBV2,TRBD1,TRBJ1-1,TGTGCCAGCAGTCCCCAACAGGGGGCGCGAATTGAAGCTTTCTTT,CASSPQQGARIEAFF
.,TRBV3-1/TRBV3-2,TRBD2,TRBJ2-3,TGTGCCAGCAGCCAAGGGATGCGGTTAGATAGCGGGGGGCAAACCACAGATACGCAGTATTTT,CASSQGMRLDSGGQTTDTQYF
.,TRBV19,TRBD1,TRBJ2-3,TGTGCCACCGCATGGACAGGCCCGAGCACAGATACGCAGTATTTT,CATAWTGPSTDTQYF
.,TRBV12-3/TRBV12-4,.,TRBJ1-2,TGTGCCAGCAGTCCCAGGGAAAACTATGGCTACACCTTC,CASSPRENYGYTF
few,TRBV28,TRBD1,TRBJ1-4,TGTGCCAGCACCTTGACAGGGGTTAATGAAAAACTGTTTTTT,CASTLTGVNEKLFF